The text below deals with one T cell receptor (beta chain). Template switching by 5'RACE produced TCR cDNA, adding a universal primer site and UMIs. Each CDR3 protein is one row after TCRdb ran MiXCR on the 5' RACE reads. The sample holds more than 75,000 distinct CDR3 sequences, more than 7.5% seen once. This sample was taken from a study of T cells after yellow fever vaccination. On the study more broadly: Low-cell-number fractions were prepared with SMART-Seq v4 Ultra Low Input.

Study-wide results and limits: Repertoires sorted by FACS could include abundant clonotypes that are contaminants from the bulk population. Overall, a small share of clonotypes was seen in both CD4 and CD8 compartments.

The source is a man younger than 30 who received the YFV17D yellow fever vaccine. The source was CD8+ T cells not binding an NS4B(214-222) dextramer, sorted from PBMCs, collected roughly 15 days after the first yellow fever vaccination.

The CDR3 DNA reads as TGTGCCATCAGGAATGACTGGACAGGGGGCGCAGAGACCCAGTACTTC. It translates to CAIRNDWTGGAETQYF. The chain is built from TRBV10-3 and TRBJ2-5; TRBD1 agrees at 11 bases. This CDR3 has 16 residues. CDR1 is ENHRY, CDR2 SYGVKD, per germline. V was pared by 6 bases and J by 4 bases, with 10 bases of the junction left unmatched.